This T cell receptor beta chain was found in a study of shared clonotypes between healthy human individuals (dated by TCRdb to about 2020). Concerning the study at large: The cohort comprised a couple of women and three men aged 18 to 49 years. For each donor, CD4 naive and CD4 memory were each given three plates, CD8 naive was given two plates, and CD8 memory was given one plate. To estimate repertoire size and how much clonotype sharing occurs between individuals, the study deeply sequenced the blood TCR repertoires of about five healthy adults. To increase sequencing depth and limit assay-specific biases, TCR repertoire library preparation and sequencing were carried out by different laboratories using diverse techniques. Between about 0.8 and 9.5 billion PBMCs per donor were obtained by leukapheresis. General findings and caveats noted by the study authors: Higher generation probabilities were observed for clonotypes shared by all four sorted-subset donors than for non-shared clonotypes. Sampling was restricted to blood, and TCR repertoires in tissue are likely to differ from TCR repertoires in blood. Sharing across several donors was observed for roughly 5.4% of naive CD4, 3% to 3.5% of naive CD8, over 2% of memory CD4, and around 0.42% of memory CD8 clonotypes. Pairwise subsampling led to the expectation that sequencing depth would affect the degree of clonotype sharing among donors. The genetic and exposure-history diversity represented was limited by the small number of donors. Naive subsets generally had larger estimated clonotype richness than memory subsets. Even with the large sequencing depth, rarefaction of the sorted-subset datasets indicated that sequencing was incomplete.

Using the deep immunoSEQ assay, multiplex PCR amplified TCR CDR3 regions from genomic DNA. Genomic DNA extracted from each cell subset was distributed evenly over all wells of several immunoSEQ 96-well plates, and each plate served as one replicate. For sorted subsets, around 0.2 ug of genomic DNA, equivalent to around 29,000 T cell genomes, went into each replicate PCR. Purified libraries were measured with a Qubit 3.0 fluorometer, size-checked on a Bioanalyzer 2100, and measured again with the KAPA Library Quantification kit. Every immunoSEQ 96-well plate was sequenced on a dedicated single-read 150-cycle Illumina NextSeq 550 flow cell. From the authors' description of their analysis: Because the immunoSEQ output included only junctional sequences and no quality scores, the filtering could not be the same as the filtering used for full-length reads. Sequences were annotated with PyIR, a Python wrapper for IgBLAST v1.9, and V/J genes and CDR3 were assigned using IMGT germline references. Reads were filtered out if the reads had weak V/J assignments (E-value above 1e-6), no CDR3, stop codons, out-of-frame junctions, or ambiguous translated residues. A V3J clonotype was defined by an identical inferred V gene, J gene, and CDR3 amino acid sequence. Percentage overlap between repertoires was calculated by dividing the number of shared unique clonotypes by the size of the smaller repertoire. RTK rarefaction, the Chao1 estimator, and Recon v2.1 estimates of unobserved clonotypes were used to assess repertoire richness. Generation probabilities for all TCRbeta clonotypes obtained by the gDNA method from a handful of donors were computed using OLGA. The clones in this table, taken by TCRdb from immuneACCESS, are in-frame only. Not every clone is retained; where verified, under half of the shortfall comes from an unresolved V gene, and the cause of the rest is unknown. V, J and clone size were drawn from that table, and D and trimming were deduced from the DNA. Counted in this sample were roughly 500,000 clones; less than 96% of them appeared once. Under 0.06% of the sample is in the top ten clones.

V and J are trimmed by 1 base and 7 bases, and the gene matches miss 4 bases of the junction. The CDR3 spans 15 residues, from the cysteine through the phenylalanine. Just the 45-base CDR3 DNA is kept, in frame starting at base 1. From the germline V gene (reference sequence), CDR1 is SEHNR and CDR2 is FQNEAQ. Healthy HIV-negative adults with no recently reported acute infections or vaccinations were included as donors. All donors were Caucasian adults living in Nashville, Tennessee, USA. CD4+ T cells were enriched by magnetic negative selection; naive cells were then positively selected on CD45RA, and the negative fraction formed the memory subset. Blood was collected by leukapheresis, and PBMCs were isolated by Ficoll-Histopaque density gradient centrifugation and then cryopreserved in liquid nitrogen vapor phase. Analytical flow cytometry was used to check the purity and quantity of each magnetically sorted T cell population. Genomic DNA was isolated from each sorted fraction and quantified by UV absorbance on a Nanodrop 2000c.

About this clone: Its antigen remains unidentified. Base quality data are lacking; no much larger clone is found one base away.

The clonotype comes from a woman in her 30s in good health. The rearrangement joined TRBV7-9 to TRBJ2-1, with 10 central nucleotides matching TRBD2. Sequenced: naive CD4+ T cells sorted from blood. The label giving this sample's cell subset or site can be read as: CD45RA+ positively selected. CDR3 loop: CASSLGASGGNEQFF. The nucleotide sequence reads TGTGCCAGCAGCTTAGGGGCTAGCGGGGGTAATGAGCAGTTCTTC.